The rows below give T cell receptor beta chains drawn from one sample of a study of blood T cell repertoires in COVID-19. Generated by immunoSEQ multiplex PCR, the TCRdb table keeps only in-frame clones and is missing some. The sample yields 150,000 to 200,000 clones, around 85% seen once. The sample comprised peripheral blood. The receptor source for this set is a woman aged 70 to 79 with acute or convalescent COVID-19. Each CDR3 is given with its conserved first and last residue. A D gene is named only where the DNA matches it firmly. Clone size is not always given. Where it is, it says once, few, many or a class for expanded clones.

j_call,clone_size,v_call,d_call,cdr3_aa,cdr3_nt
TRBJ2-7,.,TRBV6-5,TRBD2,CASSNAAGDYEQYF,TGTGCCAGCAGTAACGCAGCGGGGGACTACGAGCAGTACTTC
TRBJ2-7,.,TRBV2,.,CASAGYEQYF,TGTGCCAGCGCGGGCTACGAGCAGTACTTC
TRBJ2-7,.,TRBV28,.,CASINLQSSPYEQYF,TGTGCCAGCATCAATCTTCAATCTAGCCCCTACGAGCAGTACTTC
TRBJ1-1,.,TRBV19,.,CASSIDFRGTEAFF,TGTGCCAGTAGTATAGATTTCAGGGGCACTGAAGCTTTCTTT
TRBJ1-2,.,TRBV21-1,.,CASSKGPGGNGYTF,TGTGCCAGCAGCAAAGGTCCGGGAGGCAACGGCTACACCTTC
TRBJ2-3,.,TRBV3-1/TRBV3-2,.,CASSPGQDTQYF,TGTGCCAGCAGCCCGGGACAAGATACGCAGTATTTT
TRBJ2-2,once,TRBV7-9,.,CASSLIGHPKGLFF,TGTGCCAGCAGCTTAATAGGACACCCGAAGGGGCTGTTTTTT
TRBJ2-3,.,TRBV14,.,CASSQAGSDTQYF,TGTGCCAGCAGCCAAGCGGGGTCAGATACGCAGTATTTT
TRBJ2-1,.,TRBV6-5,TRBD2,CASSYNRRGRANEQFF,TGTGCCAGCAGTTACAACCGACGGGGGAGGGCGAATGAGCAGTTCTTC
TRBJ1-1,.,TRBV9,.,CASSASGGVGNTEAFF,TGTGCCAGCAGCGCCTCCGGGGGAGTGGGGAACACTGAAGCTTTCTTT
TRBJ1-2,.,TRBV6-4,.,CASSLGSGTYGYTF,TGTGCCAGCAGTCTGGGCAGCGGGACCTATGGCTACACCTTC
TRBJ1-6,once,TRBV5-1,TRBD1,CASSRRQGSYNSPLHF,TGCGCCAGCAGCCGTCGACAGGGCTCCTATAATTCACCCCTCCACTTT
TRBJ2-7,.,TRBV5-1,TRBD2,CASSFGLAGAFTFYEQYF,TGCGCCAGCAGCTTTGGGCTAGCGGGGGCGTTTACCTTCTACGAGCAGTACTTC
TRBJ1-6,.,TRBV20-1,TRBD1,CSASRTGGGYSPLHF,TGCAGTGCTAGTAGAACAGGGGGAGGTTATTCACCCCTCCACTTT
TRBJ1-2,.,TRBV7-2,.,CASSLAEGNYGYTF,TGTGCCAGCAGCTTAGCTGAGGGTAACTATGGCTACACCTTC
TRBJ2-7,.,TRBV12-3/TRBV12-4,.,CASSPSYEQYF,TGTGCCAGCAGTCCATCCTACGAGCAGTACTTC
TRBJ2-7,.,TRBV29-1,TRBD2,CSVEGPGGAGEQYF,TGCAGCGTTGAAGGGCCCGGGGGGGCCGGCGAGCAGTACTTC
TRBJ2-2,.,TRBV7-2,.,CASRGPERGGVGELFF,TGTGCCAGCAGAGGCCCTGAGAGGGGGGGCGTCGGGGAGCTGTTTTTT
TRBJ2-7,.,TRBV3-1/TRBV3-2,.,CASSHQGGIREQYF,TGTGCCAGCAGCCATCAGGGGGGTATCCGCGAGCAGTACTTC
TRBJ2-7,.,TRBV4-2,.,CASSQAPAANLYEQYF,TGTGCCAGCAGCCAAGCACCAGCGGCCAACCTCTACGAGCAGTACTTC
TRBJ2-1,.,TRBV16,.,CASSLQTGNEQFF,TGTGCCAGCAGCCTTCAGACTGGGAATGAGCAGTTCTTC
TRBJ1-2,once,TRBV6-5,.,CASSSVPYGYTF,TGTGCCAGCAGTTCAGTCCCGTATGGCTACACCTTC
TRBJ2-2,.,TRBV5-6,TRBD2,CASSLGLAGVNTGELFF,TGTGCCAGCAGCTTAGGATTAGCGGGTGTAAACACCGGGGAGCTGTTTTTT
TRBJ1-6,once,TRBV12-3/TRBV12-4,.,CASSPPQNSPLHF,TGTGCCAGCAGCCCCCCCCAGAATTCACCCCTCCACTTT
TRBJ2-3,.,TRBV2,.,CASSGGRTDTQYF,TGTGCCAGCAGTGGAGGGCGGACAGATACGCAGTATTTT
TRBJ2-7,.,TRBV2,TRBD1,CASRPTGKVLREQYF,TGTGCCAGCAGGCCGACAGGGAAAGTTCTCCGGGAGCAGTACTTC
TRBJ2-3,.,TRBV12-1,.,CASSSETRDRHTDTQYF,TGTGCCAGCAGCTCAGAAACCCGGGACAGACACACAGATACGCAGTATTTT
TRBJ1-1,.,TRBV7-9,.,CATSDTKNTEAFF,TGTGCCACCTCGGACACGAAAAACACTGAAGCTTTCTTT
TRBJ1-4,.,TRBV5-3,TRBD1,CARSLFRDRDASTNEKLFF,TGTGCCAGAAGCTTATTCCGGGACAGAGACGCTTCAACTAATGAAAAACTGTTTTTT
TRBJ2-2,.,TRBV19,.,CASSIGASGGELFF,TGTGCCAGTAGTATAGGGGCCTCAGGCGGGGAGCTGTTTTTT
TRBJ1-6,.,TRBV19,.,CASSIATDNSPLHF,TGTGCCAGTAGTATAGCGACAGATAATTCACCCCTCCACTTT
TRBJ2-3,.,TRBV9,.,CASSALATSTDTQYF,TGTGCCAGCAGCGCTCTAGCAACTAGCACAGATACGCAGTATTTT
TRBJ1-1,.,TRBV5-1,.,CASSGGWGNTEAFF,TGCGCCAGCAGCGGGGGCTGGGGAAACACTGAAGCTTTCTTT
TRBJ2-5,.,TRBV9,.,CASSVALAETQYF,TGTGCCAGCAGCGTAGCCCTAGCGGAGACCCAGTACTTC
TRBJ1-2,.,TRBV27,.,CASRSSAAGGGYTF,TGTGCCAGCAGGTCCTCCGCAGCGGGAGGAGGCTACACCTTC
TRBJ1-1,few,TRBV11-2,.,CASSLDRGRMNTEAFF,TGTGCCAGCAGCTTAGATCGGGGGAGGATGAACACTGAAGCTTTCTTT
TRBJ2-1,.,TRBV5-1,.,CASSLDGHGGNEQFF,TGCGCCAGCAGCTTGGACGGCCATGGAGGCAATGAGCAGTTCTTC